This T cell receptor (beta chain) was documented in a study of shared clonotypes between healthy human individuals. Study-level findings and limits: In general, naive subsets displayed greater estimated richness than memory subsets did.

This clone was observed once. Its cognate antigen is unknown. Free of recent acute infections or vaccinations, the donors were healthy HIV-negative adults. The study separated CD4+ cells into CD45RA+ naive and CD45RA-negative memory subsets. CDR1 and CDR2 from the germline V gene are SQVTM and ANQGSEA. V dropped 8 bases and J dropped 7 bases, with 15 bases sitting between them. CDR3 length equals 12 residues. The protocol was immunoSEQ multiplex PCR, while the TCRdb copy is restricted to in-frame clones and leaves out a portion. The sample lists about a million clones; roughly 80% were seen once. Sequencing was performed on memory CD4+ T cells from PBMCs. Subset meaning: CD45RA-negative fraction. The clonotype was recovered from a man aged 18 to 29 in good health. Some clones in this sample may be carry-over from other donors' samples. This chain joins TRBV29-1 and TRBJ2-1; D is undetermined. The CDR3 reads CSTEKVGNEQFF. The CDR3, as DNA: TGCAGCACTGAAAAAGTTGGGAATGAGCAGTTCTTC.